Reported below is one T cell receptor beta chain. Its antigen is not identified. Naive CD8 cells were CD45RO-negative, positively selected for CCR7, excluding terminally differentiated effector memory CD45RA+ cells. The data originate from a study of shared clonotypes between healthy human individuals. The overall study: Every donor yielded three CD4 naive, three CD4 memory, two CD8 naive and one CD8 memory plate.

Authors' processing steps: ImmunoSEQ only sent back junction sequences with no quality scores, so filtering was done differently. TCRdb's copy holds only in-frame clones and misses some; the assay was immunoSEQ multiplex PCR. V and J calls and clone size are as listed in that table; D and trimming were resolved from the DNA. The data contain roughly 1,800,000 clones, approximately 94% of them seen just once; the ten biggest clones take up roughly 1.2%. Study-wide results and limits: Non-shared clonotypes displayed generation probabilities falling below those of clonotypes present in all four donors.

CDR1 is SEHNR, CDR2 FQNEAQ, per germline (reference sequence). The CDR3 is 13 residues long. Unmatched junction bases numbered 5, after V lost 8 bases and J lost 3 bases. The sequence derives from a man aged 18 to 35 in good health. Sequencing input: naive CD8+ T cells sorted from blood. V usage is TRBV7-9 and J usage is TRBJ2-3; 7 bases fit TRBD2. DNA of the CDR3: TGTGCCAGCTTGGGCGGGGGTACAGATACGCAGTATTTT. This gives the protein CASLGGGTDTQYF. Together with reference TRBV7-9 and TRBJ2-3, the CDR3 gives the full variable domain: DTGVSQNPRHKITKRGQNVTFRCDPISEHNRLYWYRQTLGQGPEFLTYFQNEAQLEKSRLLSDRFSAERPKGSFSTLEIQRTEQGDSAMYLCASLGGGTDTQYFGPGTRLTVL.